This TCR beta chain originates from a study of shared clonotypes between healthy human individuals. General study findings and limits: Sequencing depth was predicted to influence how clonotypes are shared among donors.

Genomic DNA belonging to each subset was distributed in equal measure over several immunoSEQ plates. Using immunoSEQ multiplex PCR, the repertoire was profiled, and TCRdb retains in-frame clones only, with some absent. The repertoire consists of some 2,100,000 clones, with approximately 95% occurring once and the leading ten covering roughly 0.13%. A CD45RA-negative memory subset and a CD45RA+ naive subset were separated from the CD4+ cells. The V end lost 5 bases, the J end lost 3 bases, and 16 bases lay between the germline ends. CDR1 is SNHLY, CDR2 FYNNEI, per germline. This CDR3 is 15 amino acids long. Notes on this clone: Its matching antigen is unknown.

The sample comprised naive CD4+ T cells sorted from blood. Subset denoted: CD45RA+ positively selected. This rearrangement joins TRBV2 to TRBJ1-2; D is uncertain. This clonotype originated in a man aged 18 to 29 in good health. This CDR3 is CASSNTLGWDYGYTF. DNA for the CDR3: TGTGCCAGCAGTAATACGTTGGGTTGGGACTATGGCTACACCTTC.